This section outlines one TCR beta chain sequence together with its context. The sample is drawn from a study of CD8 T cells in Susac syndrome. About the research overall: Blood was drawn from patients with Susac syndrome. At that point, they were therapy-naive, on corticosteroids, or on intravenous immunoglobulin alone.

RNA, at about 0.45 to 1 ug, was reverse transcribed with random hexamers. TCRdb reprocessed the immunoSEQ multiplex PCR reads via MiXCR and lists one record per CDR3 protein. Of about 76,000 distinct CDR3 sequences listed, about 93% are singletons. Peripheral blood CD8+ and CD4+ T cells were profiled by TCR beta sequencing. Germline CDR1 is LNHDA and CDR2 is SQIVND (reference sequence). The CDR3 totals 13 residues. V lost 11 bases, J lost 7 bases, and 15 bases lay in between. The receptor's source is a human donor with Susac syndrome. Sequenced: CD8+ T cells from PBMCs. The chain carries TRBV19 and TRBJ1-6, with D maybe TRBD1 (5 bases). CDR3 sequence: CAAGAGGNSPLHF. CDR3 nucleotides: TGTGCCGCCGGAGCTGGGGGGAATTCACCCCTCCACTTT.